This TCR beta chain was sequenced in a study of blood T cell repertoires in COVID-19. Study details: Sample material is recorded as cDNA or gDNA derived from T cells, B-cell-depleted T cells, or PBMCs.

This clone was detected a few times. Methods used by the authors: From reference gene primer amplification, estimates of nucleated cell counts were derived. This table comes from immunoSEQ multiplex PCR, and its TCRdb copy is limited to in-frame clones, with some not included. The V and J calls and clone size come from that table; D and trimming were worked out from the DNA. The repertoire holds 95,000 to 110,000 clones, with roughly 83% as singletons. From germline, CDR1 is SGHDT and CDR2 YYEEEE. This CDR3 comprises 16 residues. V dropped 2 bases and J dropped 5; count of bases not matched to a gene: 8.

Source material: peripheral blood. This TCR came from a human donor in a cohort sampled during active COVID-19. The V and J genes are TRBV5-6 and TRBJ2-3; TRBD2 aligns across 10 bases. This chain's CDR3 is CASSFRAGGLGDTQYF. In DNA, the CDR3 is TGTGCCAGCAGCTTCCGAGCGGGAGGGCTCGGAGATACGCAGTATTTT.